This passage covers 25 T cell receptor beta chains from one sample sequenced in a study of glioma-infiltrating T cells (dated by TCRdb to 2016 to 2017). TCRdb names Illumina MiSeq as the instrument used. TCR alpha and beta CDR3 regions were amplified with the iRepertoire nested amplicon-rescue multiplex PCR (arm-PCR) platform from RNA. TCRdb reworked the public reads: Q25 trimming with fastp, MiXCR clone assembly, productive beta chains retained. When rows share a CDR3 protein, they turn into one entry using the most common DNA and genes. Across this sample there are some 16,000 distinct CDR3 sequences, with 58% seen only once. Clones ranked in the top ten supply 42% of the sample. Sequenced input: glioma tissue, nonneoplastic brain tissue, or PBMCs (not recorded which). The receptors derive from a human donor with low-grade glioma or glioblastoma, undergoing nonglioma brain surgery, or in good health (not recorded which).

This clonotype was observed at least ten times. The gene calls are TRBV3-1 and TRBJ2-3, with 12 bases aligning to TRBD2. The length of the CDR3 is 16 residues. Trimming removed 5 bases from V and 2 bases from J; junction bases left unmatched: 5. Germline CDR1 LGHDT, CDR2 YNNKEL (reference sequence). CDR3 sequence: CASSMGLAGSTDTQYF. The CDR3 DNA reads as TGTGCCAGCAGCATGGGACTAGCGGGCTCCACAGATACGCAGTATTTT.

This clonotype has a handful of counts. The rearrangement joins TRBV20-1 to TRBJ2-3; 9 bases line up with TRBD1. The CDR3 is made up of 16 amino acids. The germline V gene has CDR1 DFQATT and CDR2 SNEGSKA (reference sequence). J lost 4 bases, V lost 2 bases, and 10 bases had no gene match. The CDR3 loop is CSARMPDRGLADTQYF. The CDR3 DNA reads TGCAGTGCTAGAATGCCGGACAGGGGTTTGGCAGATACGCAGTATTTT.

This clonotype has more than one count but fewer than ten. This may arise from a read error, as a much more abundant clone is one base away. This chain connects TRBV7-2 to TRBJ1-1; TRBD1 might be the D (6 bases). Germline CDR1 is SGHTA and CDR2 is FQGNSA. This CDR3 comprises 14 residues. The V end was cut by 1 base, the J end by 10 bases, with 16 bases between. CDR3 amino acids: CASSLDGGQAGAFF. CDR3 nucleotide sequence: TGTGCCAGCAGCTTAGATGGGGGGCAAGCTGGAGCTTTCTTT.

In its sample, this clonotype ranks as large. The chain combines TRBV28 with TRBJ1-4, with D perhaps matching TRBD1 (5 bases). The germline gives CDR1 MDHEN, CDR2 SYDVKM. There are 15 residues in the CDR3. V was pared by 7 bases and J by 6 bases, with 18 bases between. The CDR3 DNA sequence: TGTGCCAGCACTACACTAACGGGGGGTTATGAAAAACTGTTTTTT. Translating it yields CASTTLTGGYEKLFF. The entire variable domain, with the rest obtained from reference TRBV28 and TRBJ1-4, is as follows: DVKVTQSSRYLVKRTGEKVFLECVQDMDHENMFWYRQDPGLGLRLIYFSYDVKMKEKGDIPEGYSVSREKKERFSLILESASTNQTSMYLCASTTLTGGYEKLFFGSGTQLSVL.

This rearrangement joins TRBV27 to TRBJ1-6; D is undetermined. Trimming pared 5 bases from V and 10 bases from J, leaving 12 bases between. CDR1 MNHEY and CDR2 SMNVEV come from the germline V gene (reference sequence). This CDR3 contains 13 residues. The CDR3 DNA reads TGTGCCAGCAGTCCTCAGGTCGGGTCACCCCTCCACTTT. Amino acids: CASSPQVGSPLHF.

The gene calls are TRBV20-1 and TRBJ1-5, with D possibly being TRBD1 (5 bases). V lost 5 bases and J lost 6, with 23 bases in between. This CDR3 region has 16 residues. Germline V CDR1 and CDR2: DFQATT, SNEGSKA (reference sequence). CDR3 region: CSAHAPEGSGSQPQHF. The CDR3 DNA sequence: TGCAGTGCTCATGCCCCGGAGGGGTCCGGATCTCAGCCCCAGCATTTT.

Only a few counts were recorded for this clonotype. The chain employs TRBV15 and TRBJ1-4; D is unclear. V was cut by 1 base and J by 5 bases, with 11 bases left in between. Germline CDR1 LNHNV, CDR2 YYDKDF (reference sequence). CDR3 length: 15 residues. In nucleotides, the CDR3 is TGTGCCACCAGCAGAGTTGGGTCGGGGAATGAAAAACTGTTTTTT. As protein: CATSRVGSGNEKLFF.

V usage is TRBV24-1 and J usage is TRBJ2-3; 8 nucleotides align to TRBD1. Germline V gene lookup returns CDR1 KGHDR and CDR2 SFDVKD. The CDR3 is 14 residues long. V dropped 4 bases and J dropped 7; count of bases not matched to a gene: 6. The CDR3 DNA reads TGTGCCACCAGTGAGGACAGGGCGGGATATACGCAGTATTTT. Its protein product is CATSEDRAGYTQYF.

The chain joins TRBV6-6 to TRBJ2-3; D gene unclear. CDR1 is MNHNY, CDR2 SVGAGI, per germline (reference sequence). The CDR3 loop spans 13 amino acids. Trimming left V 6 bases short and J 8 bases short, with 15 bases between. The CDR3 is CASRSWQDGTQYF. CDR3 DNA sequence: TGTGCCAGCAGATCCTGGCAGGACGGTACGCAGTATTTT.

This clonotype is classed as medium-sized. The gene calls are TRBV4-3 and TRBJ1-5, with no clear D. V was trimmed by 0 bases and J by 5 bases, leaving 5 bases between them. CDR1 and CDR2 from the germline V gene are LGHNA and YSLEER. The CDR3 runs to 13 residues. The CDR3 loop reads CASSQDSHQPQHF. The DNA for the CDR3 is TGCGCCAGCAGCCAAGACAGCCATCAGCCCCAGCATTTT.

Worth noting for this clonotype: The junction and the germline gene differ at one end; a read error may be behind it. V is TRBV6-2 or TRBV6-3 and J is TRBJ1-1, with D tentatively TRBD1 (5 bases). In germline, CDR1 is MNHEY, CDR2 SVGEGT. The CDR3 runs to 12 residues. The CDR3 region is CAGSGDDTEAFF. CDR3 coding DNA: TGTGCCGGCAGTGGGGACGACACTGAAGCTTTCTTT.

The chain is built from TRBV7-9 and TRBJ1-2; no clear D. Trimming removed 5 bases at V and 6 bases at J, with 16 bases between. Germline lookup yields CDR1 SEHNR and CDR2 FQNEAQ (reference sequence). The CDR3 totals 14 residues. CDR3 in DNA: TGTGCCAGCAGCCCTCACCTCACCCATCATGGCTACACCTTC. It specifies CASSPHLTHHGYTF.

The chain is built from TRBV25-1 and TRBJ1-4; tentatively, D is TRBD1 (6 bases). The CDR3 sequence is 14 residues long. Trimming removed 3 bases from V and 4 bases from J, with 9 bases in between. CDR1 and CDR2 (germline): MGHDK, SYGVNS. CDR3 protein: CASSDRGFNEKLFF. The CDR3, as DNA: TGTGCCAGCAGTGACAGGGGTTTTAATGAAAAACTGTTTTTT.

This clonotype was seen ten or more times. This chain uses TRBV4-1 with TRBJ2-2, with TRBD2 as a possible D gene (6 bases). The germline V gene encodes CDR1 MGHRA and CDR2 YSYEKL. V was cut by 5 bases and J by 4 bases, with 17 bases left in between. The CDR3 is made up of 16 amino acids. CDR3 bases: TGCGCCAGCAGCGGTGGGGGGTTCGGCGTCACCGGGGAGCTGTTTTTT. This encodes CASSGGGFGVTGELFF.

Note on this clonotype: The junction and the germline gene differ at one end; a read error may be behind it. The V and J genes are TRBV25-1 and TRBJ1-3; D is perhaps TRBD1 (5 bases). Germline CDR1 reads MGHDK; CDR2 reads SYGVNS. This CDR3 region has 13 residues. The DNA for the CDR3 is TGTGCTAGCACCCTCGGGGGTACAAACACCATATATTTT. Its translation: CASTLGGTNTIYF.

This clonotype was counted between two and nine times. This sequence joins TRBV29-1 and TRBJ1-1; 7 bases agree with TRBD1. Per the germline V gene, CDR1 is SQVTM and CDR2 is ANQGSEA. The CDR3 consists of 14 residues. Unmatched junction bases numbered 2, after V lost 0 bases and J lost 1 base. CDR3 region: CSVEERQGNTEAFF. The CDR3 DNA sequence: TGCAGCGTTGAAGAGCGACAGGGGAACACTGAAGCTTTCTTT.

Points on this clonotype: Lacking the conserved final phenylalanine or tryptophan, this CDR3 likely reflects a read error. CDR3: CASSPMGGSNQPQHS. As DNA, the CDR3 is TGTGCCAGCAGCCCCATGGGCGGTAGCAATCAGCCCCAGCATTCT. This chain connects TRBV7-2 to TRBJ1-5; no clear D gene. V was shortened by 5 bases and J by 0 bases, with 11 bases between the two germline ends. This CDR3 has 15 residues. Germline V lookup: CDR1 SGHTA, CDR2 FQGNSA.

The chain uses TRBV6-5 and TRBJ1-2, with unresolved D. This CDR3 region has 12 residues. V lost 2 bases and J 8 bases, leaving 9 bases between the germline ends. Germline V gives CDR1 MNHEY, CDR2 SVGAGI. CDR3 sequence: CASSYKGNGYTF. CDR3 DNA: TGTGCCAGCAGTTACAAGGGTAACGGCTACACCTTC.

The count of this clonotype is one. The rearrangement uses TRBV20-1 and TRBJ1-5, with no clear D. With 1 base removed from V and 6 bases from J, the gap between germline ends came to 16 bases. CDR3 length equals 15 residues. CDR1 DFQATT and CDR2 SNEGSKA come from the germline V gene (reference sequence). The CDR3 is CSARGGNEHGQPQHF. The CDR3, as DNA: TGCAGTGCTAGAGGAGGGAACGAGCACGGTCAGCCCCAGCATTTT.

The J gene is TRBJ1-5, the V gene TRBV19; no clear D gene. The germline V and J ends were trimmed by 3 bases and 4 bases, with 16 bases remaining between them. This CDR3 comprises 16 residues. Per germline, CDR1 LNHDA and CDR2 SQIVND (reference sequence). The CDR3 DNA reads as TGTGCCAGTAGTATTCCCCACGGGGAGGCTAATCAGCCCCAGCATTTT. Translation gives CASSIPHGEANQPQHF.

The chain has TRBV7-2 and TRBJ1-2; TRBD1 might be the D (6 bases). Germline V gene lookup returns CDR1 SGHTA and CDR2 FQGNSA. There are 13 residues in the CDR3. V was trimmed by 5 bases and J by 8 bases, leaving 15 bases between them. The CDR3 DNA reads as TGTGCCAGCAGCGCGATCAGGGGAGGCGGCTACACCTTC. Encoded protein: CASSAIRGGGYTF.

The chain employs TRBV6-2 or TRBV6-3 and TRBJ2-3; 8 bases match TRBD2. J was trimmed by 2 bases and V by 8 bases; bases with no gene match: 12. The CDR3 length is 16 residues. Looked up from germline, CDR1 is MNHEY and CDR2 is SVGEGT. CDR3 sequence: CASVPPGTRNTDTQYF. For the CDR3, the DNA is TGTGCCAGCGTCCCTCCCGGGACTAGGAACACAGATACGCAGTATTTT.

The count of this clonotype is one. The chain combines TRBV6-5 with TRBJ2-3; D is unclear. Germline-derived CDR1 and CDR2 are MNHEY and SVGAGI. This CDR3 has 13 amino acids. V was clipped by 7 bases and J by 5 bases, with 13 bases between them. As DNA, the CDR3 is TGTGCCAGCAACTTGGGCCGCGGAGATACGCAGTATTTT. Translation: CASNLGRGDTQYF.

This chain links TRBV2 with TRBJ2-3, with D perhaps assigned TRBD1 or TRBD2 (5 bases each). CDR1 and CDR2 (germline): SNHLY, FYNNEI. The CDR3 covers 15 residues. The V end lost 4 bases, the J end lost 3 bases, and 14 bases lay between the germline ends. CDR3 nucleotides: TGTGCCAGCAGTGCTGGGGGACGGAAAACAGATACGCAGTATTTT. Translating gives CASSAGGRKTDTQYF.

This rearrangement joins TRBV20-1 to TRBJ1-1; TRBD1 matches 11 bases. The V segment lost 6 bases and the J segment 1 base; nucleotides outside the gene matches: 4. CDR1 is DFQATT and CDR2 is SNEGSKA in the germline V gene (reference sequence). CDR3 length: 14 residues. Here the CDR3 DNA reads TGCAGTGCAGGACAGGGGGCGACGAACACTGAAGCTTTCTTT. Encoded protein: CSAGQGATNTEAFF.